The 23 T cell receptor beta chains below were found in one sample sequenced in a study of regulatory dendritic cells for organ transplantation. Sequenced by immunoSEQ multiplex PCR; TCRdb stores in-frame clones only, minus some. There are roughly 27,000 clones in the sample; approximately 79% occur only once, and less than 2.5% lies in the top ten. Sequencing was performed on memory CD4+ T cells from blood. Described subset: CD45RO+ memory T cells. The receptors originated from a human donor in good health.

This clone occurred once. Within the sample, other DNA sequences also encode this same CDR3. This chain joins TRBV11-1 and TRBJ1-1; D uncertain. Trimming shortened V by 3 bases and J by 1 base, and 6 bases separated the two germline ends. The V gene's germline CDR1 is SGHAT and CDR2 FQDESV (reference sequence). This CDR3 is built from 13 residues. DNA of the CDR3: TGTGCCAGCAGCTTCGAGGGGAACACTGAAGCTTTCTTT. This encodes CASSFEGNTEAFF.

This chain's CDR3 is CASSWTGANTGELFF. The CDR3 DNA reads as TGTGCCAGCAGTTGGACAGGGGCCAACACCGGGGAGCTGTTTTTT. This sequence joins TRBV6-5 and TRBJ2-2; 9 bases fit TRBD1. Trimming removed 4 bases from V and 2 bases from J; junction bases left unmatched: 2. Germline CDR1 MNHEY, CDR2 SVGAGI. The CDR3 contains 15 residues.

The chain joins TRBV2 to TRBJ2-5; no clear D. Trimming shortened V by 3 bases and J by 7 bases, and 12 bases separated the two germline ends. Germline values: CDR1 SNHLY, CDR2 FYNNEI. The CDR3 is made up of 13 amino acids. CDR3 in DNA: TGTGCCAGCAGTGATTCGACTTTCGGGACCCAGTACTTC. Translated: CASSDSTFGTQYF.

The CDR3 spells CASSEQGQLYEQYF. The CDR3 DNA follows: TGTGCCAGCAGTGAACAGGGACAGTTATACGAGCAGTACTTC. The chain links TRBV2 to TRBJ2-7; 7 positions match TRBD1. J gave up 4 bases and V 2 bases, and 5 bases lay outside the gene matches. Per the germline V gene, CDR1 is SNHLY and CDR2 is FYNNEI. The CDR3 consists of 14 residues. Supplemented by reference TRBV2 and TRBJ2-7, the full variable domain reads EPEVTQTPSHQVTQMGQEVILRCVPISNHLYFYWYRQILGQKVEFLVSFYNNEISEKSEIFDDQFSVERPDGSNFTLKIRSTKLEDSAMYFCASSEQGQLYEQYFGPGTRLTVT.

V usage is TRBV7-6 and J usage is TRBJ1-6, with D unclear. The CDR3 is 15 residues long. Per germline, CDR1 SGHVS and CDR2 FNYEAQ. The ends were cut back, 1 base at V and 7 bases at J, with 11 bases in the middle. CDR3 in DNA: TGTGCCAGCAGCTTAGTGGCACTGGAGAATTCACCCCTCCACTTT. Protein sequence: CASSLVALENSPLHF.

The chain uses TRBV28 and TRBJ2-7; the D is unclear. This CDR3 region has 14 residues. Germline V CDR1 and CDR2: MDHEN, SYDVKM. V lost 2 bases, J lost 0 bases, and 8 bases lay in between. CDR3: CASSLGSSSYEQYF. CDR3 in DNA: TGTGCCAGCAGTTTAGGAAGTTCCTCCTACGAGCAGTACTTC.

V is TRBV6-1 and J is TRBJ2-5, with a possible D match to TRBD1 (6 bases). Germline CDR1 MNHNS, CDR2 SASEGT. With 8 bases removed from V and 7 bases from J, the gap between germline ends came to 20 bases. CDR3 length: 14 amino acids. The CDR3 DNA sequence: TGTGCCAGCCTATACTACAGGGCCGGTGGGACCCAGTACTTC. This encodes CASLYYRAGGTQYF.

The J gene is TRBJ2-2, the V gene TRBV7-2; 8 bases map to TRBD1. The CDR3 is 14 amino acids. Germline V gene sequence: CDR1 SGHTA, CDR2 FQGNSA. V lost 2 bases to trimming and J lost 8 bases; unmatched junction nucleotides: 4. Here the CDR3 reads CASSLFQGAGELFF. DNA for the CDR3: TGTGCCAGCAGCTTATTCCAGGGGGCAGGGGAGCTGTTTTTT.

The chain carries TRBV5-1 and TRBJ1-3; D perhaps matches TRBD1 (5 bases). Per germline, CDR1 SGHRS and CDR2 YFSETQ. V was clipped by 0 bases and J by 2 bases, with 12 bases between them. This CDR3 spans 16 amino acids. The CDR3 sequence is CASSLGGDYAGNTIYF. The CDR3 DNA reads TGCGCCAGCAGCTTGGGAGGGGATTACGCTGGAAACACCATATATTTT.

J is TRBJ2-3 and V is TRBV7-2; unclear D gene. From germline, CDR1 is SGHTA and CDR2 FQGNSA. Trimming cost V 5 bases and J 0 bases, with 12 bases left between them. The CDR3 contains 15 residues. The CDR3 nucleotides read TGTGCCAGCAGCCCCGCGGCACCTAGCACAGATACGCAGTATTTT. It codes for CASSPAAPSTDTQYF.

This clone was seen a single time. V and J are TRBV2 and TRBJ1-4; D gene uncertain. The CDR3 sequence is 16 residues long. Germline loops: CDR1 SNHLY, CDR2 FYNNEI. V was clipped by 7 bases and J by 0 bases, with 15 bases between them. The CDR3 sequence is CASTEGRSTTNEKLFF. In nucleotides, the CDR3 is TGTGCCAGCACCGAGGGCCGGTCTACAACTAATGAAAAACTGTTTTTT.

This sequence joins TRBV6-5 and TRBJ2-5; a possible D gene is TRBD2 (6 bases). The CDR3 contains 14 residues. V shed 0 bases and J shed 3 bases, with 8 bases lying between them. Germline CDR1 reads MNHEY; CDR2 reads SVGAGI. CDR3 region: CASSYSTGEETQYF. CDR3 coding DNA: TGTGCCAGCAGTTACTCAACGGGAGAAGAGACCCAGTACTTC.

The rearrangement joins TRBV30 to TRBJ1-4; weak D call: TRBD1 (5 bases). The germline V and J ends were trimmed by 2 bases and 8 bases, with 12 bases remaining between them. Germline CDR1 GTSNPN, CDR2 SVGIG (reference sequence). The CDR3 loop spans 13 amino acids. As DNA, the CDR3 is TGTGCCTGGAGTCGGGACCGTAGGGAAAAACTGTTTTTT. This translates into CAWSRDRREKLFF.

The chain couples TRBV5-6 to TRBJ2-7, with 10 bases matching TRBD2. The germline CDR1 and CDR2 sequences are SGHDT and YYEEEE. The CDR3 is 15 amino acids. V was clipped by 2 bases and J by 4 bases; unmatched bases: 6. In DNA, the CDR3 is TGTGCCAGCAGCTTTTTTAAGCGGGGGGGATACGAGCAGTACTTC. This encodes CASSFFKRGGYEQYF.

This clone was found once. The V gene is TRBV7-9, the J gene TRBJ2-2; TRBD2 matches at 12 bases. Trimming removed 5 bases from V and 9 bases from J; junction bases left unmatched: 10. This CDR3 spans 16 amino acids. Per germline, CDR1 SEHNR and CDR2 FQNEAQ (reference sequence). The CDR3 nucleotides are TGTGCCAGCAGCCATTGGACTAGCGGGACAGAACGGGAGCTGTTTTTT. It codes for CASSHWTSGTERELFF.

The V call is TRBV6-6, the J call TRBJ2-4; D unresolved. Trimming pared 5 bases from V and 0 bases from J, leaving 14 bases between. The CDR3 totals 16 residues. CDR1 is MNHNY, CDR2 SVGAGI, per germline (reference sequence). DNA for the CDR3: TGTGCCAGCAGTCTCAACCAGCGCTTAGCCAAAAACATTCAGTACTTC. It encodes CASSLNQRLAKNIQYF.

This chain joins TRBV19 and TRBJ1-5; TRBD1 aligns across 7 bases. This CDR3 spans 17 amino acids. V lost 0 bases to trimming and J lost 1 base; unmatched junction nucleotides: 6. Germline assignment: CDR1 LNHDA and CDR2 SQIVND (reference sequence). CDR3 nucleotide sequence: TGTGCCAGTAGTATAGACCAGACAGGGCCAAGCAATCAGCCCCAGCATTTT. Translating gives CASSIDQTGPSNQPQHF. The full variable domain, completed using reference TRBV19 and TRBJ1-5, is DGGITQSPKYLFRKEGQNVTLSCEQNLNHDAMYWYRQDPGQGLRLIYYSQIVNDFQKGDIAEGYSVSREKKESFPLTVTSAQKNPTAFYLCASSIDQTGPSNQPQHFGDGTRLSIL.

This clone turned up a few times. At one boundary the junction diverges from the germline segment, which might be a read error. The chain recombines TRBV7-9 with TRBJ1-1; the D is unclear. The germline CDR1 and CDR2 sequences are SEHNR and FQNEAQ (reference sequence). The CDR3 is 11 residues long. CDR3 region: CASSWKDRNYF. The CDR3 DNA reads as TGTGCCAGCAGCTGGAAAGACCGAAATTACTTT.

Here the CDR3 reads CSAEFRDGEQFF. In DNA, the CDR3 is TGCAGCGCAGAATTCAGGGATGGCGAGCAGTTCTTC. This sequence joins TRBV29-1 and TRBJ2-1; tentative D call: TRBD1 (5 bases). The length of the CDR3 is 12 residues. Trimming shortened V by 7 bases and J by 10 bases, and 17 bases separated the two germline ends. The V gene's germline CDR1 is SQVTM and CDR2 ANQGSEA.

V is TRBV19 and J is TRBJ1-1; D is undetermined. The CDR3 runs to 14 residues. V shed 6 bases and J shed 2 bases, with 13 bases lying between them. Germline V CDR1 and CDR2: LNHDA, SQIVND (reference sequence). The CDR3 reads CASSQRPSNTEAFF. CDR3 nucleotides: TGTGCCAGTAGCCAAAGGCCCTCAAACACTGAAGCTTTCTTT. Drawing the rest from reference TRBV19 and TRBJ1-1, the complete variable domain is DGGITQSPKYLFRKEGQNVTLSCEQNLNHDAMYWYRQDPGQGLRLIYYSQIVNDFQKGDIAEGYSVSREKKESFPLTVTSAQKNPTAFYLCASSQRPSNTEAFFGQGTRLTVV.

The genes are TRBV19 and TRBJ2-1, with 8 bases aligning to TRBD2. The ends lost 6 bases at V and 4 bases at J; junction bases unmatched: 8. The CDR3 is made up of 15 amino acids. The V gene's germline CDR1 is LNHDA and CDR2 SQIVND (reference sequence). The CDR3 DNA reads TGTGCCAGTAGGGCGACTAGCGCGACGTACAATGAGCAGTTCTTC. Its translation: CASRATSATYNEQFF.

The V call is TRBV28, the J call TRBJ1-1; possible D gene TRBD1, 6 bases. The germline V gene encodes CDR1 MDHEN and CDR2 SYDVKM. Trimming cost V 2 bases and J 6 bases, with 13 bases left between them. The CDR3 loop spans 14 amino acids. Here the CDR3 DNA reads TGTGCCAGCAGTTTAAACAGGGCGGGGGCTGAAGCTTTCTTT. This translates into CASSLNRAGAEAFF.

The chain couples TRBV2 to TRBJ2-7, with TRBD2 matching over 10 bases. Germline CDR1 and CDR2: SNHLY and FYNNEI. J was trimmed by 2 bases and V by 5 bases; bases with no gene match: 6. CDR3 length: 15 amino acids. CDR3 coding DNA: TGTGCCAGCAGTCTCGGACTAGCGGCTCCCTACGAGCAGTACTTC. It is translated as CASSLGLAAPYEQYF.